This TCR beta chain was retrieved from a study of cytomegalovirus exposure and HLA in healthy donors. PCR employed 60 Vbeta and 13 Jbeta primers. Sequenced by immunoSEQ multiplex PCR; TCRdb stores in-frame clones only, minus some. Of about 130,000 clones listed, roughly 80% are singletons. The germline V and J ends were trimmed by 0 bases and 5 bases, with 11 bases remaining between them. The length of the CDR3 is 14 residues. The germline V gene has CDR1 MGHRA and CDR2 YSYEKL. This clone was seen a handful of times. The sequencing sample was made of PBMCs. The receptor's source is a man aged 35-49 years in good health and CMV-seronegative. This rearrangement joins TRBV4-1 to TRBJ2-7; D unclear. As DNA, the CDR3 is TGCGCCAGCAGCCAAGATGTTGAGGATGACGAGCAGTACTTC. As protein: CASSQDVEDDEQYF.